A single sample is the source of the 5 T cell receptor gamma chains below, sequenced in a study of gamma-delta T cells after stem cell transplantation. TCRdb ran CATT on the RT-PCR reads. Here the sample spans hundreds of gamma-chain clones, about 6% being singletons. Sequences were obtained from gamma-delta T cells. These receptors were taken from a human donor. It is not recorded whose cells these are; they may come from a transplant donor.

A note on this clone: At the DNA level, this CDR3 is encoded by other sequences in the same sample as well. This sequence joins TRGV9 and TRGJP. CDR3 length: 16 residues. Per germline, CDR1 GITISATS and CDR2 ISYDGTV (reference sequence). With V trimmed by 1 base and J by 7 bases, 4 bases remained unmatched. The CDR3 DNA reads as TGTGCCTTGTGGGAGGTTGAGGAGTTGGGCAAAAAAATCAAGGTATTT. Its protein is CALWEVEELGKKIKVF.

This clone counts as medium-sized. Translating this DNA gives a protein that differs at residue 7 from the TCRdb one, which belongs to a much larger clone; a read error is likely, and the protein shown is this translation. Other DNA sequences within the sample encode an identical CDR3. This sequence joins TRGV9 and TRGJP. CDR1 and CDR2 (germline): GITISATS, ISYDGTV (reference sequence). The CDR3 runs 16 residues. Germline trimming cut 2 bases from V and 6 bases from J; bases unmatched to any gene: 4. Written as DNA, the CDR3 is TGTGCCTTGTGGGAGGCCCTAGAGTTGGGCAAAAAAATCAAGGTATTT. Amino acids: CALWEALELGKKIKVF.

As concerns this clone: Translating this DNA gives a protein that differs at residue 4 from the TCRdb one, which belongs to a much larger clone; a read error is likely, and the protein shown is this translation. The chain's CDR3 is CALREQELGKKIKVF. CDR3 bases: TGTGCCTTGCGGGAGCAAGAGTTGGGCAAAAAAATCAAGGTATTT. The chain carries TRGV9 and TRGJP. In germline, CDR1 is GITISATS, CDR2 ISYDGTV (reference sequence). CDR3 size: 15 residues.

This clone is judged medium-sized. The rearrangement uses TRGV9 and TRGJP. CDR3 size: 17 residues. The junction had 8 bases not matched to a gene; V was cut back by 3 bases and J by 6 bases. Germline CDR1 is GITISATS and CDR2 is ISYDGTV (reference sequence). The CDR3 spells CALWEPAGELGKKIKVF. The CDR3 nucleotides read TGTGCCTTGTGGGAGCCTGCCGGAGAGTTGGGCAAAAAAATCAAGGTATTT.

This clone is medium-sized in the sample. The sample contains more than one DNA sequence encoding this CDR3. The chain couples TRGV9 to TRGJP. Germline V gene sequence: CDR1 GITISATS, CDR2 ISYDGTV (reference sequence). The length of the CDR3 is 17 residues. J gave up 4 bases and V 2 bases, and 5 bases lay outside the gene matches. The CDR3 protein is CALWEDRQELGKKIKVF. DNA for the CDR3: TGTGCCTTGTGGGAGGATCGACAAGAGTTGGGCAAAAAAATCAAGGTATTT.